Below are 14 T cell receptor beta chains sequenced from a single sample in a study of OX40 agonist ivuxolimab in advanced cancers. TCRdb keeps only in-frame clones here, not all; method: immunoSEQ multiplex PCR. The data show around 26,000 clones, approximately 80% seen once. Sequencing used CD4+ or CD8+ T cells sorted from blood, obtained in a trial of the OX40 agonist ivuxolimab. The receptors were gathered from an adult with an advanced solid tumor such as melanoma, head and neck, liver or kidney cancer.

V and J are TRBV29-1 and TRBJ2-2; D is possibly TRBD1 (6 bases). Germline V gene sequence: CDR1 SQVTM, CDR2 ANQGSEA. V shed 1 base and J shed 0 bases, with 6 bases lying between them. The CDR3 consists of 14 residues. The CDR3 DNA reads as TGCAGCGTTGAAGGGACAGCGAACACCGGGGAGCTGTTTTTT. Encoded protein: CSVEGTANTGELFF.

CDR3 coding DNA: TGTGCCAGCCGCCCCCAGGACAGCTACGAGCAGTACTTC. The encoded protein is CASRPQDSYEQYF. The chain employs TRBV19 and TRBJ2-7; D might be TRBD1 (6 bases). The CDR3 contains 13 residues. Germline lookup yields CDR1 LNHDA and CDR2 SQIVND (reference sequence). Trimming left V 9 bases short and J 3 bases short, with 15 bases between.

The chain combines TRBV23-1 with TRBJ2-5; D is unresolved. TRBV23-1 is identified as an open reading frame with a role that is uncertain. The germline V and J ends were trimmed by 2 bases and 1 base, with 14 bases remaining between them. The CDR3 sequence is 16 residues long. The CDR3 DNA sequence: TGCGCCAGCAGTCAACTCACCGTTACCCTCCAAGAGACCCAGTACTTC. Protein: CASSQLTVTLQETQYF.

V gene TRBV5-1 combines with J gene TRBJ2-3; TRBD2 agrees at 8 bases. After removal of 3 bases from V and 9 bases from J, the junction contained 12 bases not matched to a gene. CDR1 and CDR2 from the germline V gene are SGHRS and YFSETQ. The CDR3 has 15 amino acids. In DNA form, the CDR3 reads TGCGCCAGCAGCTCCAAGGGAGCGGGGGAACCCACGCAGTATTTT. Protein: CASSSKGAGEPTQYF.

The V gene is TRBV21-1, the J gene TRBJ2-7; the table names TRBD2, a call not compared with the DNA. TRBV21-1 represents a pseudogene. CDR3 length: 14 residues. The CDR3 nucleotides are TGTGCCAGCAGCACCGAGGGCGGGAACTACGAGCAGTACTTC. It specifies CASSTEGGNYEQYF.

This chain connects TRBV4-1 to TRBJ2-7, with D possibly TRBD2 on 5 matching bases. The CDR3 contains 15 residues. Germline lookup yields CDR1 MGHRA and CDR2 YSYEKL. V was clipped by 0 bases and J by 2 bases, with 11 bases between them. The CDR3 spells CASSQEDGAAYEQYF. CDR3 nucleotides: TGCGCCAGCAGCCAAGAGGACGGAGCGGCCTACGAGCAGTACTTC.

V gene TRBV7-9 combines with J gene TRBJ2-7; 7 nucleotides line up with TRBD1. Losses at the gene ends were 1 base for V and 6 bases for J; bases not matched to a gene: 9. Germline V gene data show CDR1 as SEHNR and CDR2 as FQNEAQ (reference sequence). CDR3 size: 15 residues. In DNA form, the CDR3 reads TGTGCCAGCAGCTTAGAGGGGGCCTACCCCGTCGAGCAGTACTTC. This codes for CASSLEGAYPVEQYF. The full variable domain, rest sourced from reference TRBV7-9 and TRBJ2-7, is DTGVSQNPRHKITKRGQNVTFRCDPISEHNRLYWYRQTLGQGPEFLTYFQNEAQLEKSRLLSDRFSAERPKGSFSTLEIQRTEQGDSAMYLCASSLEGAYPVEQYFGPGTRLTVT.

This chain links TRBV27 with TRBJ1-2; 10 nucleotides align to TRBD1. The V gene end was trimmed by 0 bases and the J gene end by 4 bases; junction bases not matched to a gene: 2. This CDR3 region has 15 residues. The germline CDR1 and CDR2 sequences are MNHEY and SMNVEV (reference sequence). The CDR3 sequence is CASSLSRTGGYGYTF. CDR3 nucleotides: TGTGCCAGCAGTTTATCCCGGACAGGGGGCTATGGCTACACCTTC.

The sample holds a few counts of this clone. This chain connects TRBV6-5 to TRBJ1-4; D is ambiguous. CDR3 length: 13 amino acids. The V end was cut by 2 bases, the J end by 10 bases, with 11 bases between. CDR1 MNHEY and CDR2 SVGAGI come from the germline V gene. CDR3 nucleotide sequence: TGTGCCAGCAGTTACAGTTCCGGCGGAAAACTGTTTTTT. Translation: CASSYSSGGKLFF.

This chain joins TRBV6-5 and TRBJ1-1, with 8 bases lining up with TRBD1. V shed 2 bases and J 5 bases; nucleotides not matched to a gene: 4. CDR3 length equals 14 residues. The germline gives CDR1 MNHEY, CDR2 SVGAGI. The CDR3 nucleotides read TGTGCCAGCAGTTACGGCAGGGGGCATACTGAAGCTTTCTTT. Its translation: CASSYGRGHTEAFF.

The gene calls are TRBV2 and TRBJ1-1; D gene ambiguous. V was trimmed by 2 bases and J by 0 bases, leaving 7 bases between them. The germline CDR1 and CDR2 sequences are SNHLY and FYNNEI. This CDR3 is built from 14 residues. CDR3 nucleotide sequence: TGTGCCAGCAGTGAATATGAGGTGAACACTGAAGCTTTCTTT. Translation gives CASSEYEVNTEAFF.

The chain recombines TRBV10-3 with TRBJ2-7; the match to TRBD1 covers 8 bases. This CDR3 has 14 amino acids. With 5 bases clipped from V and 2 bases from J, the junction kept 5 bases outside the gene matches. Germline V gene data show CDR1 as ENHRY and CDR2 as SYGVKD. The CDR3 loop is CAISRTGWAYEQYF. The CDR3 DNA reads as TGTGCCATCAGTCGGACAGGGTGGGCCTACGAGCAGTACTTC.

The rearrangement links TRBV7-6 to TRBJ2-7, with D uncertain. V was cut by 1 base and J by 5 bases, with 9 bases left in between. CDR3 length equals 13 residues. From germline, CDR1 is SGHVS and CDR2 FNYEAQ. Written as DNA, the CDR3 is TGTGCCAGCAGCTTAGTGGTTTATGACGAGCAGTACTTC. Translated, it gives CASSLVVYDEQYF.

The V gene is TRBV2, the J gene TRBJ2-1; D possibly matches TRBD1 or TRBD2 (6 bases each). Germline-derived CDR1 and CDR2 are SNHLY and FYNNEI. The CDR3 spans 14 residues. V dropped 0 bases and J dropped 10 bases, with 13 bases sitting between them. The CDR3 spells CASSEARGGWEQFF. The CDR3, as DNA: TGTGCCAGCAGTGAAGCTAGAGGGGGGTGGGAGCAGTTCTTC.